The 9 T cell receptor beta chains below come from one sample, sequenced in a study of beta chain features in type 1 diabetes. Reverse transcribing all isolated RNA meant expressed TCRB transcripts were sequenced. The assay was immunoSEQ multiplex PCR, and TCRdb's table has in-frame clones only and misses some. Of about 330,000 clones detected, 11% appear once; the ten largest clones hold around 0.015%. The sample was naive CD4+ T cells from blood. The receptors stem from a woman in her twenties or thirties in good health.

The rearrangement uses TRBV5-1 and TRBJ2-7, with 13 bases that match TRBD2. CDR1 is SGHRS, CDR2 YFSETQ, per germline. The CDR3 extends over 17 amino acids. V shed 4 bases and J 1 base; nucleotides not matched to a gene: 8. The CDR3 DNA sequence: TGCGCCAGCAGCCGGACTAGCGGGAGTGACGGGTCCTACGAGCAGTACTTC. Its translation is CASSRTSGSDGSYEQYF.

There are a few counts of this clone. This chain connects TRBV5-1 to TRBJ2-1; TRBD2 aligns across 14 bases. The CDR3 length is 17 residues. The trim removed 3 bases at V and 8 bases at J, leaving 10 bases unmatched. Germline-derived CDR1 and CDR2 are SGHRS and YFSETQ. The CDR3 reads CASSWRLAGGPFDEQFF. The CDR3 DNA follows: TGCGCCAGCAGCTGGCGACTAGCGGGAGGGCCATTTGATGAGCAGTTCTTC.

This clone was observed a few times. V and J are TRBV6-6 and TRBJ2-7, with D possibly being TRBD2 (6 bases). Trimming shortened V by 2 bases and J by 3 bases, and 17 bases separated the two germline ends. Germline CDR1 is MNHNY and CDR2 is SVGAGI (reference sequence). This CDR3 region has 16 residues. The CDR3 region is CASSYPLSGEDYEQYF. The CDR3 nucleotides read TGTGCCAGCAGTTACCCCCTTAGCGGAGAGGACTACGAGCAGTACTTC.

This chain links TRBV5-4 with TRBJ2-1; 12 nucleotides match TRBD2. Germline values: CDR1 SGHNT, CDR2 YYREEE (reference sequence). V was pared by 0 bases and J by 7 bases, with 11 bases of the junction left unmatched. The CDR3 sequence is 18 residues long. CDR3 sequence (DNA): TGTGCCAGCAGCTTGGTGGGCTTAGGACTAGCGGGAAGGAATGAGCAGTTCTTC. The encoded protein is CASSLVGLGLAGRNEQFF.

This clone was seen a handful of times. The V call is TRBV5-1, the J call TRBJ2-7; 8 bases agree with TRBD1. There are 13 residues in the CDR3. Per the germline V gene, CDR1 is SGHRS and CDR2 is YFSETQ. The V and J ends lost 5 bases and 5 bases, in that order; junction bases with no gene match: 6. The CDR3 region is CASSSQTGDEQYF. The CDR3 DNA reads TGCGCCAGCAGTAGTCAGACAGGGGACGAGCAGTACTTC. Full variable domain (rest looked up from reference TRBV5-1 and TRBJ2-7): KAGVTQTPRYLIKTRGQQVTLSCSPISGHRSVSWYQQTPGQGLQFLFEYFSETQRNKGNFPGRFSGRQFSNSRSEMNVSTLELGDSALYLCASSSQTGDEQYFGPGTRLTVT.

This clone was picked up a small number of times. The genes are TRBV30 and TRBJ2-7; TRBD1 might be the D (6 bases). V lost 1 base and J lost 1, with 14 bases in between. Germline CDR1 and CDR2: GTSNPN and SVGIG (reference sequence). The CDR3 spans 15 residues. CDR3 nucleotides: TGTGCCTGGAGTGGGTTCAGGGGTATGTCCTACGAGCAGTACTTC. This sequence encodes CAWSGFRGMSYEQYF.

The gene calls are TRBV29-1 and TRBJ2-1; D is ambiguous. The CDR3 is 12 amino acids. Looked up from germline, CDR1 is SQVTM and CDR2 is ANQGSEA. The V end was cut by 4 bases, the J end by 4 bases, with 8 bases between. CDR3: CSVGGGYNEQFF. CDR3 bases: TGCAGCGTTGGAGGTGGGTACAATGAGCAGTTCTTC.

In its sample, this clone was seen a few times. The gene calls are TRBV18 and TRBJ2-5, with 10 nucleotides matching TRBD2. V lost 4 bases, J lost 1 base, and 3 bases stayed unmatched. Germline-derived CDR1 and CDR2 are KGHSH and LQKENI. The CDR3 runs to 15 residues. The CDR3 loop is CASSQTSGTQETQYF. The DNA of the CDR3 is TGTGCCAGCTCACAAACTAGCGGGACCCAAGAGACCCAGTACTTC.

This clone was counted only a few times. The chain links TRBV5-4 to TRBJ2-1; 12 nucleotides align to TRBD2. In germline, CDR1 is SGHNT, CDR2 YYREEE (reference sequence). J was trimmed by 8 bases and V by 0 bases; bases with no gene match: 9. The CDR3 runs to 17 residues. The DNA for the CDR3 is TGTGCCAGCAGCTTGGTCACCCTAGCGGGAGGGTTTGATGAGCAGTTCTTC. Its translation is CASSLVTLAGGFDEQFF.